This T cell receptor (beta chain) was captured by sequencing in a study of vaccination effects on CD4 cells after COVID-19. About this clone: Its antigen is unidentified.

Sequenced by immunoSEQ multiplex PCR; TCRdb stores in-frame clones only, minus some. The data contain under 80,000 clones, 65% to 85% of them seen just once; the ten biggest clones take up 5%. Sequencing in the ViraFEST assay came after antigen-specific CD4+ T cells had been expanded with viral peptide pools, which were used to stimulate PBMC. With roughly 9 days of culture completed, CD4+ T cells were isolated. This person caught SARS-CoV-2 sometime from March to December 2020, and PCR testing confirmed the infection. The CDR3 extends over 15 amino acids. In germline, CDR1 is SGHNT, CDR2 YYREEE (reference sequence). Deletions cut 4 bases from V and 0 bases from J, with 11 bases between.

The chain combines TRBV5-4 with TRBJ2-1; D call uncertain. The TCR originated in a human donor who had a prior SARS-CoV-2 infection. The material sequenced was CD4+ T cells from PBMCs cultured with HIV peptides, taken before COVID-19 vaccination. Indicated subset: HIV-1 Nef peptide pool negative control/reference culture. CDR3 nucleotides: TGTGCCAGCAGCAAAGACCCGAACTCCTACAATGAGCAGTTCTTC. Residues: CASSKDPNSYNEQFF.